The sequence of this T cell receptor (beta chain) was determined in a study of identical twins. TCRdb reanalysed the 5' RACE reads using MiXCR and keeps one entry per CDR3 protein. The table includes approximately 670,000 distinct CDR3 sequences, 6% to 6.5% detected once. Study findings and constraints: Invariant MAIT and iNKT cells could partly confound zero-insertion analyses.

V lost 2 bases and J 0 bases, leaving 12 bases between the germline ends. The germline V gene has CDR1 ENHRY and CDR2 SYGVKD. CDR3 size: 16 residues. This clonotype has ten or more counts. Its specificity is not known. The TCR comes from a man aged 18 to 35 in good health. Sequencing used naive T cells sorted from blood. J is TRBJ2-3 and V is TRBV10-3, with unresolved D. This CDR3 reads CAISEVDERSTDTQYF. Here the CDR3 DNA reads TGTGCCATCAGTGAGGTGGACGAAAGAAGCACAGATACGCAGTATTTT.